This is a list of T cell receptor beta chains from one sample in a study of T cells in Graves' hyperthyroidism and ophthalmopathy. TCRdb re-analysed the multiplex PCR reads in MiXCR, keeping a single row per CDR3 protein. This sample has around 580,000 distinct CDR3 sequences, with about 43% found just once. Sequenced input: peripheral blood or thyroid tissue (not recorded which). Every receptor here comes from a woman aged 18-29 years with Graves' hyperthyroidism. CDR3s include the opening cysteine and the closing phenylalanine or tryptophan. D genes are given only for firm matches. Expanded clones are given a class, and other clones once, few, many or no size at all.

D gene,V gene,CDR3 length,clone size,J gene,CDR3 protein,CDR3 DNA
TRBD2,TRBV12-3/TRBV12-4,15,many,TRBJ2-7,CASSLGLAGSYEQYF,TGTGCTAGCAGCTTAGGGCTAGCGGGGTCCTACGAGCAGTACTTC
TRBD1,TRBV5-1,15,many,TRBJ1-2,CASSLGGTGFDGYTF,TGCGCCAGCAGCTTGGGGGGGACAGGCTTTGATGGCTACACCTTC
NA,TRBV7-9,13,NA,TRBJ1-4,CASSARGSEKLFF,TGTGCCAGCAGCGCCCGGGGGAGCGAAAAACTGTTTTTT
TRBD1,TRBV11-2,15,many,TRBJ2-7,CASSLVVTGTYEQYF,TGTGCCAGCAGCTTAGTAGTGACAGGGACCTACGAGCAGTACTTC
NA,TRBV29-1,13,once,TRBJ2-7,CSVELGASYEQYF,TGCAGCGTTGAGCTGGGGGCGAGCTACGAGCAGTACTTC
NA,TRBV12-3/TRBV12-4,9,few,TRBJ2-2,CASNGELFF,TGTGCCAGCAACGGGGAGCTGTTTTTT
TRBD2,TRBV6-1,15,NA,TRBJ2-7,CASSARTSGLYEQYF,TGTGCCAGCAGTGCGCGGACTAGCGGGCTCTACGAGCAGTACTTC
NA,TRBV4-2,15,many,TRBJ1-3,CASSQAGDSGNTIYF,TGTGCCAGCAGCCAAGCAGGAGACTCTGGAAACACCATATATTTT
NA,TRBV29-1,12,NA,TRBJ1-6,CSVSGLGSPLHF,TGCAGCGTGAGTGGGCTAGGTTCACCCCTCCACTTT
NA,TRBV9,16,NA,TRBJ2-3,CASSSGGGAVSDTQYF,TGTGCCAGCAGCTCCGGTGGGGGGGCCGTGTCAGATACGCAGTATTTT
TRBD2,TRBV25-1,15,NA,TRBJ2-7,CAGSARTSGTYEQYF,TGTGCCGGCAGTGCCAGGACTAGCGGGACGTACGAGCAGTACTTC
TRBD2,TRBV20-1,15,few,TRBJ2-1,CSATGLAVSYNEQFF,TGCAGTGCTACGGGACTAGCAGTCTCCTACAATGAGCAGTTCTTC
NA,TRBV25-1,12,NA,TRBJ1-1,CADLDGDTEAFF,TGTGCCGACTTAGACGGGGACACTGAAGCTTTCTTT
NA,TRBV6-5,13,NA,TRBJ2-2,CASSYRATGELFF,TGTGCCAGCAGCTACAGGGCCACCGGGGAGCTGTTTTTT
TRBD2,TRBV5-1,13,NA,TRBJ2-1,CASSELAGAEQFF,TGCGCCAGCAGTGAACTAGCGGGAGCTGAGCAGTTCTTC
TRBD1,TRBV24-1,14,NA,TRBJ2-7,CATSDLRQGKEQYF,TGTGCCACCAGTGATCTCCGACAGGGGAAGGAGCAGTACTTC
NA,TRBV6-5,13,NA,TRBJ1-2,CASKGGPNYGYTF,TGTGCCAGTAAGGGGGGACCTAACTATGGCTACACCTTC
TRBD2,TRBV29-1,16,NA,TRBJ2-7,CSVSGSGSTIFYEQYF,TGCAGCGTTAGTGGTAGCGGGAGCACAATTTTCTACGAGCAGTACTTC
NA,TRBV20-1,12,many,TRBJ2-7,CSAPGIGNEQYF,TGCAGTGCCCCCGGTATAGGCAACGAGCAGTACTTC
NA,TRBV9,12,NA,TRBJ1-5,CASSLPPQPQHF,TGTGCCAGCAGTCTACCACCCCAGCCCCAGCATTTT
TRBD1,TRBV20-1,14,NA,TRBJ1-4,CSAGPGQGIEKLFF,TGCAGTGCTGGGCCGGGACAGGGCATTGAAAAACTGTTTTTT
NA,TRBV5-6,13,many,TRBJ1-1,CASSLAGLSRAFF,TGTGCCAGCAGCTTGGCCGGTCTTAGTCGGGCTTTCTTT
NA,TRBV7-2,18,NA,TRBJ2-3,CASRPVEGSPNFTDTQYF,TGTGCCAGCAGACCCGTGGAGGGGAGTCCAAATTTCACAGATACGCAGTATTTT
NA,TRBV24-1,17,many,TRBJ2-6,CATPIKGNLSGANVLTF,TGTGCCACCCCTATCAAAGGGAACTTATCTGGGGCCAACGTCCTGACTTTC
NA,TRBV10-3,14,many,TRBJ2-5,CAISESEGGETQYF,TGTGCCATCAGTGAGTCGGAAGGGGGGGAGACCCAGTACTTC
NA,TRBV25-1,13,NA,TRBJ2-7,CARVPGRSGEQYF,TGTGCTAGAGTTCCGGGACGGTCGGGGGAGCAGTACTTC
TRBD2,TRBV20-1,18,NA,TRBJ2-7,CSASGRVFTGTSVTEQYF,TGCAGTGCTAGCGGCAGGGTCTTCACCGGGACTAGCGTTACCGAGCAGTACTTC
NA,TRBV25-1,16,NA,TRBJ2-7,CASSEFTGSATYEQYF,TGTGCCAGCAGTGAATTTACGGGCAGCGCGACCTACGAGCAGTACTTC
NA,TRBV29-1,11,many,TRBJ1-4,CSVIEGEKLFF,TGCAGCGTAATAGAGGGTGAAAAACTGTTTTTT
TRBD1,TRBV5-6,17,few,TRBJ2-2,CASSGTTGGINTGELFF,TGTGCCAGCAGCGGAACAACAGGGGGAATAAACACCGGGGAGCTGTTTTTT
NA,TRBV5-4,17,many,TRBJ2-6,CASSLPRRFSGANVLTF,TGTGCCAGCAGTTTGCCCCGTCGGTTCTCTGGGGCCAACGTCCTGACTTTC
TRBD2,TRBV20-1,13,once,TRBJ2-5,CSHGSGVQETQYF,TGCAGCCACGGTAGCGGGGTCCAAGAGACCCAGTACTTC
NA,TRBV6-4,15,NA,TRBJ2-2,CASSLYRGLAGELFF,TGTGCCAGCAGTTTATACAGGGGACTCGCCGGGGAGCTGTTTTTT
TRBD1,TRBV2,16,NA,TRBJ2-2,CASRSTGGGRTGELFF,TGTGCCAGCAGATCCACAGGGGGCGGGCGCACCGGGGAGCTGTTTTTT
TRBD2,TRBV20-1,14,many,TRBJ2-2,CSATGLGNTGELFF,TGCAGTGCTACGGGACTAGGGAACACCGGGGAGCTGTTTTTT
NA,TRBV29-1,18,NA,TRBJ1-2,CSVARLAGEDEQFYGYTF,TGCAGCGTTGCCAGACTAGCGGGAGAAGATGAGCAGTTCTATGGCTACACCTTC
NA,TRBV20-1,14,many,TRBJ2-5,CSATRLSPEETQYF,TGCAGTGCTACTAGACTAAGTCCGGAAGAGACCCAGTACTTC
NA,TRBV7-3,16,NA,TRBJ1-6,CASSLTATQENSPLHF,TGTGCCAGCAGCTTAACGGCGACCCAAGAAAATTCACCCCTCCACTTT
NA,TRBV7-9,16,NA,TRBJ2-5,CASSLGGGGSWETQYF,TGTGCCAGCAGCTTAGGGGGGGGCGGGAGTTGGGAGACCCAGTACTTC
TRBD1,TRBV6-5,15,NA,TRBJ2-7,CASSFHGQGTYEQYF,TGTGCCAGCAGTTTTCATGGACAGGGGACCTACGAGCAGTACTTC
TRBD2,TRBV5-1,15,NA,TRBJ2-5,CASSWRATSGETQYF,TGCGCCAGCAGCTGGCGGGCGACTAGCGGGGAGACCCAGTACTTC
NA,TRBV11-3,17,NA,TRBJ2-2,CASSPRTTGSNSGELFF,TGTGCCAGCAGCCCCAGGACGACAGGATCCAACAGCGGGGAGCTGTTTTTT
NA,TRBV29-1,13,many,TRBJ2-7,CSVCRDGLYEQYF,TGCAGCGTCTGCAGAGACGGTCTCTACGAGCAGTACTTC
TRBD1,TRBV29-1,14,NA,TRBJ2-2,CSVSGTGGTGELFF,TGCAGCGTCTCCGGGACAGGGGGCACCGGGGAGCTGTTTTTT
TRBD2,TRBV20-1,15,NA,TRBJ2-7,CSARGEAGDSYEQYF,TGCAGTGCTAGAGGAGAGGCGGGAGACTCCTACGAGCAGTACTTC
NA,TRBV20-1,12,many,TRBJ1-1,CSASNGPWEAFF,TGCAGTGCTAGCAACGGCCCGTGGGAAGCTTTCTTT
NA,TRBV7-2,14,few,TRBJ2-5,CASSSQGLPETQYF,TGTGCCAGCAGCTCCCAGGGGTTACCAGAGACCCAGTACTTC
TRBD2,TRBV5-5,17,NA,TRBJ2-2,CASSFGTSGVGTGELFF,TGTGCCAGCAGCTTCGGGACTAGCGGAGTGGGGACCGGGGAGCTGTTTTTT
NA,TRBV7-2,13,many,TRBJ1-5,CASSPRQSQPQHF,TGTGCCAGCAGCCCCAGACAGAGTCAGCCCCAGCATTTT
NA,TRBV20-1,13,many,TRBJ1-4,CSAPTGSDEKLFF,TGCAGTGCCCCGACAGGTTCAGATGAAAAACTGTTTTTT
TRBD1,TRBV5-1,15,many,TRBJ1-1,CASSHRDRDVTEAFF,TGCGCCAGCAGCCACCGGGACAGGGATGTCACTGAAGCTTTCTTT
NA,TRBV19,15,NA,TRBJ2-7,CASSMLVGEPHEQCF,TGTGCCAGTAGTATGCTGGTAGGGGAACCTCACGAGCAGTGCTTC
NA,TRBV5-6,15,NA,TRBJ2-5,CASSLGRDFQETQYF,TGTGCCAGCAGTTTGGGACGGGACTTCCAAGAGACCCAGTACTTC
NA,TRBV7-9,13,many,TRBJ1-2,CASSLQLPYGYTF,TGTGCCAGCAGCTTACAGCTCCCCTATGGCTACACCTTC